The next 30 T cell receptor beta chains were all read from a single sample in a study of spatial heterogeneity in lung cancer. TCRdb passed the 5' RACE reads through MiXCR, listing each CDR3 protein once. The sample holds 75,000 to 85,000 distinct CDR3 sequences, 15% to 25% seen once. Described time point: sample taken at primary tumor resection. No cells were sorted before sequencing. The whole RNA sequenced was extracted from tumor, nontumor lung or frozen PBMC. Sequencing used PBMCs, obtained at surgery. Every receptor here comes from a male donor with early-stage non-small cell lung cancer.

In this sample, this clonotype turned up many times. The chain couples TRBV30 to TRBJ2-2, with D uncertain. V lost 2 bases and J 6 bases, leaving 10 bases between the germline ends. CDR1 GTSNPN and CDR2 SVGIG come from the germline V gene (reference sequence). CDR3 length: 13 residues. The CDR3 protein is CAWSTTPAGELFF. The CDR3 nucleotides read TGTGCCTGGAGTACCACACCCGCCGGGGAGCTGTTTTTT.

This rearrangement joins TRBV4-3 to TRBJ2-7; D might be TRBD1 (6 bases). The germline gives CDR1 LGHNA, CDR2 YSLEER. The CDR3 is 16 amino acids. V lost 3 bases, J lost 1 base, and 16 bases lay in between. Written as DNA, the CDR3 is TGCGCCAGCAGCCAGCTCGCCAGGACAGATTCCTACGAGCAGTACTTC. Translated: CASSQLARTDSYEQYF.

The gene calls are TRBV6-2 or TRBV6-3 and TRBJ2-1; D might be TRBD1 (6 bases). Germline-derived CDR1 and CDR2 are MNHEY and SVGEGT. V gave up 5 bases and J gave up 9 bases, with 17 bases separating them. This CDR3 spans 14 amino acids. CDR3 DNA: TGTGCCAGCAGTCCCGGGACAATTGCCTCTGAGCAGTTCTTC. The encoded protein is CASSPGTIASEQFF.

This clonotype was seen many times. V is TRBV5-4 and J is TRBJ2-7; 7 bases are a match to TRBD1. This CDR3 region has 13 residues. CDR1 and CDR2 from the germline V gene are SGHNT and YYREEE (reference sequence). J was trimmed by 2 bases and V by 1 base; bases with no gene match: 0. CDR3 in amino acids: CASSLQGAYEQYF. In nucleotides, the CDR3 is TGTGCCAGCAGCTTGCAGGGGGCCTACGAGCAGTACTTC.

The gene calls are TRBV6-1 and TRBJ2-5; TRBD2 might be the D (5 bases). Germline V CDR1 and CDR2: MNHNS, SASEGT. The CDR3 spans 14 residues. The V end lost 6 bases, the J end lost 7 bases, and 18 bases lay between the germline ends. CDR3 in DNA: TGTGCCAGCAGGAGAGCCGGGCCCGAGGGGACCCAGTACTTC. The encoded protein is CASRRAGPEGTQYF.

This clonotype was counted only a few times. CDR3 in DNA: TGTGCCAGCAGCAACGACAGGGCGAGCTATAATTCACCCCTCCACTTT. Protein product: CASSNDRASYNSPLHF. The rearrangement uses TRBV6-2 or TRBV6-3 and TRBJ1-6; the match to TRBD1 covers 7 bases. The CDR3 runs to 16 residues. With 6 bases clipped from V and 3 bases from J, the junction kept 8 bases outside the gene matches. CDR1 and CDR2 from the germline V gene are MNHEY and SVGEGT.

This sequence joins TRBV7-8 and TRBJ2-7; the D is unclear. The CDR3 contains 14 residues. Trimming took 1 base from V and 3 from J, leaving 10 bases between them. Germline lookup yields CDR1 SGHVS and CDR2 FQNEAQ. CDR3 residues: CASSLDGYNYEQYF. CDR3 DNA: TGTGCCAGCAGCTTAGACGGGTACAACTACGAGCAGTACTTC.

This clonotype was observed at least ten times. The V call is TRBV12-3 or TRBV12-4, the J call TRBJ2-1, with D possibly TRBD2 on 7 matching bases. V lost 7 bases, J lost 6 bases, and 22 bases lay in between. The CDR3 is 16 amino acids. CDR3 residues: CASTEGTDRTSNEQFF. For the CDR3, the DNA is TGTGCCAGCACCGAAGGTACCGACAGGACTAGCAATGAGCAGTTCTTC.

This chain uses TRBV11-2 with TRBJ1-1; no clear D gene. Germline V gives CDR1 SGHAT, CDR2 FQNNGV. The CDR3 is made up of 15 amino acids. The germline V and J ends were trimmed by 5 bases and 0 bases, with 13 bases remaining between them. The CDR3 spells CASSAPQSLNTEAFF. CDR3 nucleotides: TGTGCCAGCAGCGCGCCACAGAGTCTGAACACTGAAGCTTTCTTT.

The V gene is TRBV2, the J gene TRBJ2-6; D is unresolved. Trimming took off 7 bases at V and 1 base at J, with 11 bases between the two ends. The CDR3 runs to 15 residues. In germline, CDR1 is SNHLY, CDR2 FYNNEI. The CDR3 bases are TGTGCCAGCAACGACCCTAATTCTGGGGCCAACGTCCTGACTTTC. Its translation is CASNDPNSGANVLTF.

This clonotype has a single count. The chain couples TRBV9 to TRBJ1-2; D gene uncertain. Germline V CDR1 and CDR2: SGDLS, YYNGEE. V lost 0 bases and J lost 0, with 6 bases in between. The CDR3 runs 14 residues. The CDR3 sequence: CASSVVEANYGYTF. The CDR3 DNA reads TGTGCCAGCAGCGTAGTAGAGGCTAACTATGGCTACACCTTC.

In this sample, this clonotype turned up many times. The V gene is TRBV7-6, the J gene TRBJ2-3; 11 positions match TRBD2. The CDR3 length is 15 residues. Germline values: CDR1 SGHVS, CDR2 FNYEAQ. V shed 2 bases, J shed 3 bases, and the junction held 1 base outside the gene matches. The chain's CDR3 is CASSLSSGGTDTQYF. Written as DNA, the CDR3 is TGTGCCAGCAGCTTATCTAGCGGGGGGACAGATACGCAGTATTTT.

The chain is built from TRBV5-1 and TRBJ1-1; D call uncertain. CDR3 length equals 13 residues. Germline lookup yields CDR1 SGHRS and CDR2 YFSETQ. The germline V and J ends were trimmed by 0 bases and 0 bases, with 3 bases remaining between them. CDR3 loop: CASSLVVNTEAFF. The CDR3 DNA sequence: TGCGCCAGCAGCTTGGTGGTGAACACTGAAGCTTTCTTT.

This clonotype was seen repeatedly, ten times or more. The CDR3 reads CSESRQGGGYTF. The CDR3 DNA sequence: TGCAGTGAGAGCAGGCAGGGTGGCGGCTACACCTTC. This chain uses TRBV20-1 with TRBJ1-2; D perhaps matches TRBD1 (5 bases). V was cut by 7 bases and J by 8 bases, with 17 bases left in between. This CDR3 comprises 12 residues. Germline CDR1 reads DFQATT; CDR2 reads SNEGSKA (reference sequence).

The chain employs TRBV5-1 and TRBJ2-3; D perhaps matches TRBD1 (5 bases). With 4 bases removed from V and 6 bases from J, the gap between germline ends came to 18 bases. Germline V lookup: CDR1 SGHRS, CDR2 YFSETQ. The CDR3 has 15 residues. The CDR3 spells CASSLGQPSYDTQYF. In nucleotides, the CDR3 is TGCGCCAGCAGCCTCGGACAACCGTCGTACGATACGCAGTATTTT. Full variable domain (missing parts from reference TRBV5-1 and TRBJ2-3): KAGVTQTPRYLIKTRGQQVTLSCSPISGHRSVSWYQQTPGQGLQFLFEYFSETQRNKGNFPGRFSGRQFSNSRSEMNVSTLELGDSALYLCASSLGQPSYDTQYFGPGTRLTVL.

This clonotype was seen only a few times. CDR3 in DNA: TGTGCCAGCAGTGAACACAGGGACTACGAGCAGTACTTC. Its protein is CASSEHRDYEQYF. The V call is TRBV6-1, the J call TRBJ2-7, with a weak D call TRBD1 (6 bases). The CDR3 extends over 13 amino acids. Trimming stripped 2 bases from V and 3 bases from J, with 8 bases between. Germline V gene lookup returns CDR1 MNHNS and CDR2 SASEGT.

J is TRBJ1-5 and V is TRBV18; possible D gene TRBD1, 6 bases. The CDR3 spans 18 residues. Germline CDR1 reads KGHSH; CDR2 reads LQKENI. The ends were cut back, 2 bases at V and 0 bases at J, with 17 bases in the middle. CDR3 residues: CASSPVRRGGYSNQPQHF. The DNA for the CDR3 is TGTGCCAGCTCACCAGTTCGACGGGGGGGCTATAGCAATCAGCCCCAGCATTTT.

The chain is built from TRBV28 and TRBJ2-1; D gene unclear. The CDR3 is made up of 15 amino acids. The germline V gene encodes CDR1 MDHEN and CDR2 SYDVKM. V was trimmed by 6 bases and J by 6 bases, leaving 18 bases between them. The CDR3 is CASSPYSGWLNEQFF. CDR3 sequence (DNA): TGTGCCAGCAGCCCTTATTCTGGGTGGCTCAATGAGCAGTTCTTC.

This clonotype was found many times. V gene TRBV7-9 combines with J gene TRBJ1-5; D is uncertain. The CDR3 has 17 residues. V was pared by 5 bases and J by 0 bases, with 17 bases between. Germline CDR1 is SEHNR and CDR2 is FQNEAQ (reference sequence). The CDR3 loop is CASSPLWEGNSNQPQHF. In nucleotides, the CDR3 is TGTGCCAGCAGCCCCCTCTGGGAAGGGAATAGCAATCAGCCCCAGCATTTT.

This clonotype was counted a few times. This chain uses TRBV7-8 with TRBJ2-1; 7 positions agree with TRBD2. V trimming: 2 bases; J trimming: 10 bases; junction bases outside the gene matches: 11. CDR1 and CDR2 (germline): SGHVS, FQNEAQ. The CDR3 is 15 amino acids. CDR3 in amino acids: CASSLSRGGSWEQFF. The CDR3 coding sequence is TGTGCCAGCAGCTTAAGTCGGGGCGGGAGTTGGGAGCAGTTCTTC.

This clonotype was found a few times. CDR3 nucleotides: TGTGCCAGCAGCAGACCACAGGGGGGGAGCTCCTACAATGAGCAGTTCTTC. Its translation: CASSRPQGGSSYNEQFF. The chain uses TRBV11-3 and TRBJ2-1, with D perhaps TRBD1 (8 bases). V was shortened by 5 bases and J by 0 bases, with 17 bases between the two germline ends. CDR1 is SGHNT and CDR2 is YENEEA in the germline V gene. There are 17 residues in the CDR3.

The gene calls are TRBV6-5 and TRBJ2-5, with D unresolved. The V gene's germline CDR1 is MNHEY and CDR2 SVGAGI. V lost 4 bases, J lost 7 bases, and 13 bases lay in between. The CDR3 is made up of 13 amino acids. The chain's CDR3 is CASSSPAGGTQYF. In nucleotides, the CDR3 is TGTGCCAGCAGTTCCCCGGCTGGCGGGACCCAGTACTTC.

A few counts support this clonotype. The V call is TRBV6-2 or TRBV6-3, the J call TRBJ2-2, with 7 bases identical to TRBD2. With V trimmed by 7 bases and J by 6 bases, 8 bases remained unmatched. The CDR3 runs to 14 residues. Germline assignment: CDR1 MNHEY and CDR2 SVGEGT. The DNA of the CDR3 is TGTGCCAGCACTTTATCTGGACTAGCCGGGGAGCTGTTTTTT. Protein sequence: CASTLSGLAGELFF.

The chain has TRBV20-1 and TRBJ2-7, with 7 bases identical to TRBD2. This CDR3 is built from 12 residues. CDR1 and CDR2 (germline): DFQATT, SNEGSKA (reference sequence). The junction had 8 bases not matched to a gene; V was cut back by 3 bases and J by 9 bases. CDR3 region: CSARNPLAGQYF. The CDR3 bases are TGCAGTGCTAGGAACCCCTTAGCGGGGCAGTACTTC.

The chain recombines TRBV5-1 with TRBJ1-6, with 9 bases that match TRBD1. The CDR3 length is 15 residues. In germline, CDR1 is SGHRS, CDR2 YFSETQ. With 4 bases clipped from V and 7 bases from J, the junction kept 6 bases outside the gene matches. CDR3 in DNA: TGCGCCAGCAGCGGGGGACAGGGATCCAATTCACCCCTCCACTTT. Its translation is CASSGGQGSNSPLHF.

This clonotype was seen repeatedly, ten times or more. The chain has TRBV20-1 and TRBJ2-1; D might be TRBD2 (6 bases). Looked up from germline, CDR1 is DFQATT and CDR2 is SNEGSKA (reference sequence). CDR3 length: 14 amino acids. The V gene lost 2 bases and the J gene lost 6 bases, with 14 bases spanning the gap. DNA for the CDR3: TGCAGTGCTAGACCGACGGAGGGGTTCAATGAGCAGTTCTTC. Residues: CSARPTEGFNEQFF.

Only a few counts were recorded for this clonotype. The chain uses TRBV9 and TRBJ2-5; TRBD2 matches at 10 bases. Germline V gene data show CDR1 as SGDLS and CDR2 as YYNGEE. The junction had 3 bases not matched to a gene; V was cut back by 0 bases and J by 1 base. This CDR3 spans 16 amino acids. Here the CDR3 DNA reads TGTGCCAGCAGCGTAGGGACTAGCGGATTCCAAGAGACCCAGTACTTC. Its translation: CASSVGTSGFQETQYF.

V gene TRBV6-5 combines with J gene TRBJ2-3; 12 nucleotides match TRBD2. This CDR3 region has 15 residues. Germline V gene sequence: CDR1 MNHEY, CDR2 SVGAGI. The trim removed 6 bases at V and 6 bases at J, leaving 7 bases unmatched. The DNA for the CDR3 is TGTGCCAGCAGGTCGACTAGCGGGAGAGGGGATACGCAGTATTTT. It yields the protein CASRSTSGRGDTQYF.

The J gene is TRBJ2-5, the V gene TRBV29-1; D gene ambiguous. The CDR3 is 12 amino acids. From germline, CDR1 is SQVTM and CDR2 ANQGSEA. V lost 6 bases to trimming and J lost 0 bases, with 8 bases between them. The CDR3 DNA reads TGCAGCGTGGCCAACAACCAAGAGACCCAGTACTTC. Protein sequence: CSVANNQETQYF.

Only a few counts were recorded for this clonotype. The V call is TRBV5-1, the J call TRBJ2-1, with a possible D match to TRBD2 (5 bases). The V gene's germline CDR1 is SGHRS and CDR2 YFSETQ. V was shortened by 5 bases and J by 4 bases, with 16 bases between the two germline ends. The CDR3 loop spans 15 amino acids. The CDR3 nucleotides read TGCGCCAGCAGACCCGGACGGGAAGCATACAATGAGCAGTTCTTC. It codes for CASRPGREAYNEQFF.